This T cell receptor (beta chain) was captured in a study of blood T cell repertoires in COVID-19. In this sample, this clone turned up a few times. V lost 2 bases and J 0 bases, leaving 7 bases between the germline ends. The CDR3 totals 14 residues. Germline V gene data show CDR1 as LNHDA and CDR2 as SQIVND (reference sequence). Methods used by the authors: By means of reference gene primer amplification, nucleated cell counts were estimated. The assay was immunoSEQ multiplex PCR, and TCRdb's table has in-frame clones only and misses some. For V, J and clone size, that table is used; D and trimming come from the DNA. In the table there are more than 70,000 clones, around four fifths of which are singletons.

V gene TRBV19 combines with J gene TRBJ1-1; no clear D gene. The TCR sequence derives from a human donor in a cohort sampled during active COVID-19. The sequenced sample was peripheral blood. This CDR3 reads CASSINSMNTEAFF. Here the CDR3 DNA reads TGTGCCAGTAGTATAAACAGTATGAACACTGAAGCTTTCTTT.